Shown below are 27 T cell receptor beta chains from a single sample sequenced in a study of T cells after yellow fever vaccination (dated by TCRdb to the late 2010s). The sample's treatment or condition, from its label and the paper: live attenuated yellow fever vaccine strain. The method behind the library was 5' RACE. The instrument given in TCRdb is Illumina HiSeq 2500. The raw public reads went through TCRdb reprocessing: fastp at Q25, MiXCR clone calling, in-frame beta chains kept. Every entry covers one CDR3 protein and lists the most common genes and DNA from its rows. The sample contains over 120,000 distinct CDR3 sequences, around 6.3% of them found a single time. The ten largest clonotypes hold approximately 0.64% of the sample. The source material was CD4+ T cells sorted from PBMCs, sampled 10 days after the yellow fever booster vaccination. These receptors were taken from a man younger than 45 who received the YFV17D yellow fever vaccine.

This clonotype was seen repeatedly, ten times or more. This chain joins TRBV6-2 or TRBV6-3 and TRBJ1-5; 7 nucleotides align to TRBD1. V lost 5 bases to trimming and J lost 0 bases; unmatched junction nucleotides: 7. Germline-derived CDR1 and CDR2 are MNHEY and SVGEGT. This CDR3 has 16 amino acids. The CDR3 here is CASSQGTAYSNQPQHF. In DNA, the CDR3 is TGTGCCAGCAGTCAAGGGACAGCTTATAGCAATCAGCCCCAGCATTTT.

There are many counts of this clonotype. This sequence joins TRBV24-1 and TRBJ1-4, with D perhaps TRBD1 (6 bases). Trimming left V 4 bases short and J 5 bases short, with 13 bases between. Per the germline V gene, CDR1 is KGHDR and CDR2 is SFDVKD. This CDR3 is built from 15 residues. The CDR3 DNA sequence: TGTGCCACCAGTGACAGCGGGGGGGCAAATGAAAAACTGTTTTTT. Translation: CATSDSGGANEKLFF.

This clonotype showed up many times. CDR3 coding DNA: TGTGCCAGCAGCTTCGCATCTGAAGCGGGAGGGTACACAGATACGCAGTATTTT. It translates to CASSFASEAGGYTDTQYF. This rearrangement joins TRBV11-2 to TRBJ2-3; TRBD2 aligns across 10 bases. This CDR3 comprises 18 residues. Germline CDR1 and CDR2: SGHAT and FQNNGV. Trimming took 3 bases from V and 2 from J; bases not matched to a gene: 11.

This clonotype came up many times. V and J are TRBV12-3 or TRBV12-4 and TRBJ2-2, with D tentatively TRBD2 (5 bases). The V gene lost 5 bases and the J gene lost 9 bases, with 7 bases spanning the gap. This CDR3 region has 11 residues. The CDR3 is CASSGLRELFF. CDR3 nucleotide sequence: TGTGCCAGCAGTGGACTCCGGGAGCTGTTTTTT.

The rearrangement links TRBV20-1 to TRBJ2-5, with 10 bases lining up with TRBD1. CDR1 and CDR2 (germline): DFQATT, SNEGSKA (reference sequence). The CDR3 sequence is 15 residues long. V lost 5 bases and J lost 6; bases outside the gene matches: 12. The CDR3: CSAGRLGQGSQTQYF. The DNA of the CDR3 is TGCAGTGCTGGTCGCCTGGGACAGGGGTCGCAGACCCAGTACTTC.

The V call is TRBV9, the J call TRBJ2-5; D call uncertain. Germline lookup yields CDR1 SGDLS and CDR2 YYNGEE. With 3 bases removed from V and 2 bases from J, the gap between germline ends came to 17 bases. This CDR3 comprises 16 residues. The CDR3 region has the DNA TGTGCCAGCAGCGCAACTCCTGGGGTGCGGCAAGAGACCCAGTACTTC. Translated, it gives CASSATPGVRQETQYF. The full variable domain, with the rest looked up from reference TRBV9 and TRBJ2-5, is DSGVTQTPKHLITATGQRVTLRCSPRSGDLSVYWYQQSLDQGLQFLIQYYNGEERAKGNILERFSAQQFPDLHSELNLSSLELGDSALYFCASSATPGVRQETQYFGPGTRLLVL.

The V gene is TRBV7-2, the J gene TRBJ1-2, with 7 bases matching TRBD1. The CDR3 loop spans 14 amino acids. Germline CDR1 reads SGHTA; CDR2 reads FQGNSA. V lost 1 base and J lost 7; bases outside the gene matches: 6. The CDR3 DNA is TGTGCCAGCAGCTTAGAGACAGGGTACGGTGGCTACACCTTC. Amino acids: CASSLETGYGGYTF.

This clonotype was seen at least ten times. The J gene is TRBJ1-4, the V gene TRBV28; D perhaps matches TRBD1 (6 bases). CDR3 length equals 15 residues. The germline CDR1 and CDR2 sequences are MDHEN and SYDVKM. With 2 bases removed from V and 8 bases from J, the gap between germline ends came to 15 bases. CDR3 residues: CASSLVLQGGEKLFF. The CDR3 DNA is TGTGCCAGCAGTTTAGTATTACAGGGCGGCGAAAAACTGTTTTTT.

Many counts were recorded for this clonotype. This chain links TRBV6-2 or TRBV6-3 with TRBJ2-7, with no clear D. V lost 4 bases and J lost 5, with 6 bases in between. The germline V gene encodes CDR1 MNHEY and CDR2 SVGEGT. The CDR3 has 11 residues. This CDR3 reads CASSLANEQYF. CDR3 nucleotides: TGTGCCAGCAGTTTGGCAAACGAGCAGTACTTC.

This clonotype has at least ten counts. J is TRBJ2-7 and V is TRBV18; D possibly matches TRBD1 or TRBD2 (5 bases each). The CDR3 covers 12 residues. Germline values: CDR1 KGHSH, CDR2 LQKENI. Trimming stripped 2 bases from V and 5 bases from J, with 7 bases between. The CDR3 here is CASSPGDHEQYF. CDR3 DNA: TGTGCCAGCTCACCAGGGGACCACGAGCAGTACTTC.

The chain couples TRBV19 to TRBJ2-2, with D tentatively TRBD2 (6 bases). Germline lookup yields CDR1 LNHDA and CDR2 SQIVND (reference sequence). The CDR3 is made up of 15 amino acids. V was shortened by 3 bases and J by 5 bases, with 13 bases between the two germline ends. Here the CDR3 DNA reads TGTGCCAGTAGTATTTCCGGGAGTGGGACCGGGGAGCTGTTTTTT. Protein product: CASSISGSGTGELFF.

This clonotype was counted at least ten times. The chain employs TRBV12-3 or TRBV12-4 and TRBJ2-1; TRBD2 might be the D (6 bases). The V end was cut by 6 bases, the J end by 7 bases, with 19 bases between. This CDR3 is built from 15 residues. In DNA, the CDR3 is TGTGCCAGCAGCCACCTAGGAGGGTCCTCTAATGAGCAGTTCTTC. It is translated as CASSHLGGSSNEQFF.

This clonotype has a count of ten or more. The V call is TRBV7-2, the J call TRBJ2-5; D remains unclear. The CDR3 is 15 amino acids. Trimming shortened V by 0 bases and J by 3 bases, and 11 bases separated the two germline ends. Germline V CDR1 and CDR2: SGHTA, FQGNSA. CDR3 in DNA: TGTGCCAGCAGCTTAGCTCCGAACAATGAAGAGACCCAGTACTTC. Protein sequence: CASSLAPNNEETQYF.

The chain has TRBV9 and TRBJ2-3; no definite D call. V lost 0 bases and J 6 bases, leaving 11 bases between the germline ends. This CDR3 spans 14 amino acids. Germline V gene lookup returns CDR1 SGDLS and CDR2 YYNGEE. The CDR3 region is CASSVGRVGDTQYF. CDR3 coding DNA: TGTGCCAGCAGCGTAGGACGAGTAGGGGATACGCAGTATTTT.

About this clonotype itself: A much larger clone differs from this one at a single base, so this may be a read error. This chain links TRBV15 with TRBJ2-6; TRBD1 matches 8 bases. The CDR3 runs to 19 residues. CDR1 LNHNV and CDR2 YYDKDF come from the germline V gene (reference sequence). The CDR3 sequence is CATGRLAAGGVSGANVLTF. CDR3 sequence (DNA): TGTGCCACCGGCAGACTGGCGGCAGGGGGCGTCTCTGGGGCCAACGTCCTGACTTTC.

This clonotype occurred many times. The chain has TRBV10-3 and TRBJ2-1; D may correspond to TRBD1 or TRBD2 (5 bases each). The ends were cut back, 0 bases at V and 8 bases at J, with 8 bases in the middle. This CDR3 contains 13 residues. Germline V gene lookup returns CDR1 ENHRY and CDR2 SYGVKD. DNA of the CDR3: TGTGCCATCAGTGAGTCGGTGGGGGATGAGCAGTTCTTC. Translated, it gives CAISESVGDEQFF.

This clonotype was seen repeatedly, ten times or more. The V and J genes are TRBV3-1 and TRBJ2-5, with 13 nucleotides matching TRBD2. The CDR3 sequence is 18 residues long. Per the germline V gene, CDR1 is LGHDT and CDR2 is YNNKEL (reference sequence). The trim removed 1 base at V and 5 bases at J, leaving 10 bases unmatched. This CDR3 reads CASSQADRGLAGSETQYF. DNA of the CDR3: TGTGCCAGCAGCCAAGCGGACAGGGGACTAGCGGGATCCGAGACCCAGTACTTC.

This clonotype was seen at least ten times. The V gene is TRBV7-2, the J gene TRBJ2-7; D gene uncertain. This CDR3 is 17 amino acids long. V was clipped by 5 bases and J by 2 bases, with 22 bases between them. Germline V CDR1 and CDR2: SGHTA, FQGNSA. The CDR3 region is CASSPQWVGNGPYEQYF. The CDR3 nucleotides read TGTGCCAGCAGCCCCCAGTGGGTGGGCAATGGGCCCTACGAGCAGTACTTC.

At least ten counts were recorded for this clonotype. This sequence joins TRBV19 and TRBJ1-1; D is unclear. The CDR3 totals 13 residues. V was trimmed by 8 bases and J by 0 bases, leaving 10 bases between them. CDR1 and CDR2 (germline): LNHDA, SQIVND (reference sequence). The CDR3 region is CASGPVLNTEAFF. DNA for the CDR3: TGTGCCAGTGGCCCCGTATTGAACACTGAAGCTTTCTTT.

This clonotype came up many times. This chain uses TRBV7-3 with TRBJ2-3, with 8 bases lining up with TRBD1. The V segment lost 5 bases and the J segment 6 bases; nucleotides outside the gene matches: 7. The CDR3 extends over 14 amino acids. Per the germline V gene, CDR1 is SGHTA and CDR2 is FQGTGA. The CDR3 loop is CASSRTGFTDTQYF. The CDR3 nucleotides read TGTGCCAGCAGCCGGACAGGGTTTACGGATACGCAGTATTTT.

There are many counts of this clonotype. The V gene is TRBV6-2 or TRBV6-3, the J gene TRBJ2-1; TRBD2 might be the D (5 bases). Trimming removed 0 bases at V and 9 bases at J, with 15 bases between. The CDR3 runs to 15 residues. Germline CDR1 reads MNHEY; CDR2 reads SVGEGT. The CDR3 region has the DNA TGTGCCAGCAGTTACTCTGAGGGATCACACGGTGAGCAGTTCTTC. Protein: CASSYSEGSHGEQFF.

This clonotype occurred many times. The rearrangement uses TRBV5-1 and TRBJ2-7; possible D gene TRBD1, 6 bases. The V gene's germline CDR1 is SGHRS and CDR2 YFSETQ. CDR3 length: 13 amino acids. V was cut by 4 bases and J by 0 bases, with 8 bases left in between. In DNA, the CDR3 is TGCGCCAGCAGCGAGGACAGCTCCTACGAGCAGTACTTC. Translated: CASSEDSSYEQYF.

This clonotype was found many times. This chain uses TRBV7-8 with TRBJ2-7; possibly TRBD1 for D (5 bases). This CDR3 contains 14 residues. Trimming shortened V by 5 bases and J by 3 bases, and 14 bases separated the two germline ends. CDR1 is SGHVS and CDR2 is FQNEAQ in the germline V gene. The CDR3 region is CASSPTVVGYEQYF. The CDR3 DNA sequence: TGTGCCAGCAGCCCGACAGTGGTTGGCTACGAGCAGTACTTC. Full variable domain (rest looked up from reference TRBV7-8 and TRBJ2-7): GAGVSQSPRYKVAKRGQDVALRCDPISGHVSLFWYQQALGQGPEFLTYFQNEAQLDKSGLPSDRFFAERPEGSVSTLKIQRTQQEDSAVYLCASSPTVVGYEQYFGPGTRLTVT.

This clonotype was picked up many times. The V gene is TRBV7-2, the J gene TRBJ2-4; D remains ambiguous. V lost 2 bases, J lost 8 bases, and 10 bases lay in between. This CDR3 is 13 amino acids long. Germline CDR1 reads SGHTA; CDR2 reads FQGNSA. The CDR3 DNA is TGTGCCAGCAGCTTAAGAGTGCAGGACATTCAGTACTTC. It yields the protein CASSLRVQDIQYF.

This clonotype has ten or more counts. The chain carries TRBV12-3 or TRBV12-4 and TRBJ2-3; tentatively, D is TRBD1 (6 bases). This CDR3 has 13 residues. Trimming cost V 6 bases and J 15 bases, with 22 bases left between them. In DNA, the CDR3 is TGTGCCAGCAGCTCCCCAGGGGCCCACGGGGATTATTTT. This codes for CASSSPGAHGDYF.

V and J are TRBV19 and TRBJ2-1, with a weak D call TRBD1 (6 bases). CDR1 is LNHDA and CDR2 is SQIVND in the germline V gene (reference sequence). CDR3 length equals 14 residues. Trimming stripped 6 bases from V and 9 bases from J, with 18 bases between. The CDR3 nucleotides read TGTGCCAGTAGGGGGGCAGGGATAGCCGGTGAGCAGTTCTTC. Its protein is CASRGAGIAGEQFF.

This rearrangement joins TRBV20-1 to TRBJ2-1, with unresolved D. Trimming shortened V by 1 base and J by 8 bases, and 12 bases separated the two germline ends. CDR3 length: 13 amino acids. Germline loops: CDR1 DFQATT, CDR2 SNEGSKA (reference sequence). The CDR3 is CSARGLLGDEQFF. CDR3 in DNA: TGCAGTGCTAGAGGATTGCTCGGCGATGAGCAGTTCTTC.